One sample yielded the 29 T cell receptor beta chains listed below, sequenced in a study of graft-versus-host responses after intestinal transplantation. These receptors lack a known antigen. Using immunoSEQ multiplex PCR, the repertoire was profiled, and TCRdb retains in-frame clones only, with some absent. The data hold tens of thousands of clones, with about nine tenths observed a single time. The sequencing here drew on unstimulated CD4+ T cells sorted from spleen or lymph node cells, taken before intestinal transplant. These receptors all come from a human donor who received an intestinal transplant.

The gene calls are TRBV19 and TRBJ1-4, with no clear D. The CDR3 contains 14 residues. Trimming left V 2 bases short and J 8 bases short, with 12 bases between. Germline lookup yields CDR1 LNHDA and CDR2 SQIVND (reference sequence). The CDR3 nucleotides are TGTGCCAGTAGTATAACCCCCCGAGGAGAAAAACTGTTTTTT. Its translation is CASSITPRGEKLFF.

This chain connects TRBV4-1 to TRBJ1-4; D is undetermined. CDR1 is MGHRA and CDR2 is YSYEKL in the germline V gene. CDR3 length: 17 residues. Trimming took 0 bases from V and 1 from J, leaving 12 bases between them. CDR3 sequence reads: CASSQEISGVTNEKLFF. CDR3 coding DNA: TGCGCCAGCAGCCAAGAGATAAGCGGGGTAACTAATGAAAAACTGTTTTTT.

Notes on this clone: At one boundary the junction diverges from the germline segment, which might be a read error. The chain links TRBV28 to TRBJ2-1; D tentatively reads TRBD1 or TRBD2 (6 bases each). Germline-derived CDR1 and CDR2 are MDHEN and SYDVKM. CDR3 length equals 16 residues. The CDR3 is CASSSHAGTRNNERFF. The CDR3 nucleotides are TGTGCCAGCAGTTCCCATGCGGGGACAAGAAACAATGAGCGGTTCTTC.

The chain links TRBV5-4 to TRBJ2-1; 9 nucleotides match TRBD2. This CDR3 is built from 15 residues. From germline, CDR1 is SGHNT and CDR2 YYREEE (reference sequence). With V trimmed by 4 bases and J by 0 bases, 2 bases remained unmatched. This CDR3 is CASSPSGTSYNEQFF. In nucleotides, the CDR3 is TGTGCCAGCAGCCCTAGCGGGACCTCCTACAATGAGCAGTTCTTC.

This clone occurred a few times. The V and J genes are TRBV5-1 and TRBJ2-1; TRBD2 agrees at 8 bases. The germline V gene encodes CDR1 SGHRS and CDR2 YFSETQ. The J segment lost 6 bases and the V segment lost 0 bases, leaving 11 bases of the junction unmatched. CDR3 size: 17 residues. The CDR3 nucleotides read TGCGCCAGCAGCTTGGATATATTAGCGGGAAACTTCAATGAGCAGTTCTTC. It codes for CASSLDILAGNFNEQFF. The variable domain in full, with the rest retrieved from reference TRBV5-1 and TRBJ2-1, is KAGVTQTPRYLIKTRGQQVTLSCSPISGHRSVSWYQQTPGQGLQFLFEYFSETQRNKGNFPGRFSGRQFSNSRSEMNVSTLELGDSALYLCASSLDILAGNFNEQFFGPGTRLTVL.

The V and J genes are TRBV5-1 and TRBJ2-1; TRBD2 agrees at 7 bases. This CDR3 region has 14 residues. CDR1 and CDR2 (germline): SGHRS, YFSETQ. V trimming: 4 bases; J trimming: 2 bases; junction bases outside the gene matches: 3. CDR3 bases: TGCGCCAGCAGCCCGGGGACTACCTACAATGAGCAGTTCTTC. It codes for CASSPGTTYNEQFF.

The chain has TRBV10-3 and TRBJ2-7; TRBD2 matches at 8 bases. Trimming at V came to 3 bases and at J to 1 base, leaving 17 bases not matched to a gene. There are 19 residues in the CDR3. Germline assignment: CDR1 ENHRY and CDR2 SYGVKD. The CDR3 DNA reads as TGTGCCATCAGTGATCGGAGCGGGAGTGTTGCAACCTCATCCTACGAGCAGTACTTC. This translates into CAISDRSGSVATSSYEQYF.

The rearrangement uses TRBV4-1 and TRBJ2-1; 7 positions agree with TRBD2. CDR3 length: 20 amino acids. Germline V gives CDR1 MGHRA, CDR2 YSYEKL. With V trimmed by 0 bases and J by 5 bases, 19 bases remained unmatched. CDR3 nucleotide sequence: TGCGCCAGCAGCCAAGATTCCGGTGACGGGAGGATAGTCGCGGACAATGAGCAGTTCTTC. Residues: CASSQDSGDGRIVADNEQFF.

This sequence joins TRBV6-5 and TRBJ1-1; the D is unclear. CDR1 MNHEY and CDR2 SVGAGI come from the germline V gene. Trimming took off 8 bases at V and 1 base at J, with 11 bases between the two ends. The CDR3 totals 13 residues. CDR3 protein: CASGLVRNTEAFF. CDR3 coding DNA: TGTGCCAGCGGTCTAGTACGGAACACTGAAGCTTTCTTT.

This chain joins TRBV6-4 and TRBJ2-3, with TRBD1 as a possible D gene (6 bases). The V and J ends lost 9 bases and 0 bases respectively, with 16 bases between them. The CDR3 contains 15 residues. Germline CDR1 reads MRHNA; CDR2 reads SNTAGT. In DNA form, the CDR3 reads TGTGCCAGTGGTCCGACAGGCTCGAGCACAGATACGCAGTATTTT. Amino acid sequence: CASGPTGSSTDTQYF.

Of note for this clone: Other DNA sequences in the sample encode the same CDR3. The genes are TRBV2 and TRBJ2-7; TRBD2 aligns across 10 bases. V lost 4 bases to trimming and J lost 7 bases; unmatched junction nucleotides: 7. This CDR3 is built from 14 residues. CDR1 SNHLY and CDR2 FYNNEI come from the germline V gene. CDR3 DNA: TGTGCCAGCAGTGGGGGGCTAGCGGGAGTAGAGCAGTACTTC. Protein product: CASSGGLAGVEQYF.

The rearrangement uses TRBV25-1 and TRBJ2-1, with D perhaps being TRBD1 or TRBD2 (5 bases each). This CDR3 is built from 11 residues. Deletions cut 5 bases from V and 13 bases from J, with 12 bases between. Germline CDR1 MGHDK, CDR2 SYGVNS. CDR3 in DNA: TGTGCCAGCAGTCCCGGGACCTACCAGTTCTTC. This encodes CASSPGTYQFF.

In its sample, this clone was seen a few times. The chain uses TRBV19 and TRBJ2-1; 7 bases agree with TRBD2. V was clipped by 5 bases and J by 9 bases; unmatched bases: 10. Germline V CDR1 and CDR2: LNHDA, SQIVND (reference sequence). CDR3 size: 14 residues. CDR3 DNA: TGTGCCAGTAGTGAAACGGGAGGCCTCGGTGAGCAGTTCTTC. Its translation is CASSETGGLGEQFF.

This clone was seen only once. CDR3 in DNA: TGCGCCAGCAGCCAAGATAGGATAGCGGGAGGGGTGAAGACCCAGTACTTC. It yields the protein CASSQDRIAGGVKTQYF. The rearrangement joins TRBV4-1 to TRBJ2-5; 11 nucleotides match TRBD2. This CDR3 is built from 17 residues. Looked up from germline, CDR1 is MGHRA and CDR2 is YSYEKL. V was pared by 0 bases and J by 6 bases, with 9 bases of the junction left unmatched.

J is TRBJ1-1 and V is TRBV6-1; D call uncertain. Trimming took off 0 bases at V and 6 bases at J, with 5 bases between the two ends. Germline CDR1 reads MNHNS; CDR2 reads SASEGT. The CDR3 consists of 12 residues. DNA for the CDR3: TGTGCCAGCAGTGAAGCGCGGTCTGAAGCTTTCTTT. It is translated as CASSEARSEAFF.

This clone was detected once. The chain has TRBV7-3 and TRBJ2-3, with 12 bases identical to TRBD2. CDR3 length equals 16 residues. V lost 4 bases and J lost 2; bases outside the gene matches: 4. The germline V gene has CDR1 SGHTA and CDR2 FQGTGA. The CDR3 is CASSSGLAGVTDTQYF. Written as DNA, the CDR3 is TGTGCCAGCAGCTCGGGACTAGCGGGCGTCACAGATACGCAGTATTTT.

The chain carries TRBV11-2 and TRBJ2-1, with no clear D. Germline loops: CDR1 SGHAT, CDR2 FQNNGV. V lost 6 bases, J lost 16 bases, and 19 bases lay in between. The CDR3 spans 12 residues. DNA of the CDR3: TGTGCCAGCAGTTCTGGACGGTCCCCGGTTTTCTTC. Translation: CASSSGRSPVFF. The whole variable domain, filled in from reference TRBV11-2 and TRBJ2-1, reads EAGVAQSPRYKIIEKRQSVAFWCNPISGHATLYWYQQILGQGPKLLIQFQNNGVVDDSQLPKDRFSAERLKGVDSTLKIQPAKLEDSAVYLCASSSGRSPVFFGPGTRLTVL.

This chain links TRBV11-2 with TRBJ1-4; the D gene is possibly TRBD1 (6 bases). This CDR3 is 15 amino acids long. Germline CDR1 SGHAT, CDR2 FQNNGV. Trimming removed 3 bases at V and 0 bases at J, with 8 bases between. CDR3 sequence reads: CASSFGQPTNEKLFF. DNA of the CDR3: TGTGCCAGCAGCTTTGGACAGCCAACTAATGAAAAACTGTTTTTT.

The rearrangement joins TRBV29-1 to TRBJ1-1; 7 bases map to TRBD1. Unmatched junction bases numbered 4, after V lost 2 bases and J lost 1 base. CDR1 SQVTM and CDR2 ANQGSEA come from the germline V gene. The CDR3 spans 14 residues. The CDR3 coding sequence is TGCAGCGTTGAACCGACAGGGAGGAACACTGAAGCTTTCTTT. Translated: CSVEPTGRNTEAFF.

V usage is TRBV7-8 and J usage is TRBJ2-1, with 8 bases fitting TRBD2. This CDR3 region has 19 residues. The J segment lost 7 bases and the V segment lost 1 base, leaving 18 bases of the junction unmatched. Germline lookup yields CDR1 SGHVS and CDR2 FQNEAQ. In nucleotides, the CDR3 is TGTGCCAGCAGCTTAGTGCCCCCGGCAGCGGGAGTGTTTGGTAATGAGCAGTTCTTC. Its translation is CASSLVPPAAGVFGNEQFF.

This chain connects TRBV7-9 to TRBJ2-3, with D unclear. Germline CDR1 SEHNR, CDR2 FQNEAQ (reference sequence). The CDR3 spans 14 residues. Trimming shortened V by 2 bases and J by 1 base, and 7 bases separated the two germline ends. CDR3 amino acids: CASSLNSGTDTQYF. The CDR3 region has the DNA TGTGCCAGCAGCTTAAACTCAGGCACAGATACGCAGTATTTT.

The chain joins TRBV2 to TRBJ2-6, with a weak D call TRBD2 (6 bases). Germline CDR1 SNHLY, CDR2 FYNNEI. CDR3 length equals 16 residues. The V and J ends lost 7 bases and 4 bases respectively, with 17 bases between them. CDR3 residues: CASTRSGGEGANVLTF. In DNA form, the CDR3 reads TGTGCCAGCACCAGAAGCGGAGGGGAAGGGGCCAACGTCCTGACTTTC.

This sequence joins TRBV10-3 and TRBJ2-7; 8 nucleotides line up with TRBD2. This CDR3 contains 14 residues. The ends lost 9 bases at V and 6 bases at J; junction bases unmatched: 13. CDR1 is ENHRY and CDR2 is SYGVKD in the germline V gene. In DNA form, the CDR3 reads TGTGCCATGGGGATGGAAGCGGGAGCGGGCGAGCAGTACTTC. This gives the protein CAMGMEAGAGEQYF.

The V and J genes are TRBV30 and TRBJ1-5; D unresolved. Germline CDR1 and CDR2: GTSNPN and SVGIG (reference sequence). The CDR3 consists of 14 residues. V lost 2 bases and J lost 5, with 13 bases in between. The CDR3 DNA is TGTGCCTGGAGTCACGGAGAGCGGGATCAGCCCCAGCATTTT. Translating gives CAWSHGERDQPQHF. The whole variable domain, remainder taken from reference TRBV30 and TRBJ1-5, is SQTIHQWPATLVQPVGSPLSLECTVEGTSNPNLYWYRQAAGRGLQLLFYSVGIGQISSEVPQNLSASRPQDRQFILSSKKLLLSDSGFYLCAWSHGERDQPQHFGDGTRLSIL.

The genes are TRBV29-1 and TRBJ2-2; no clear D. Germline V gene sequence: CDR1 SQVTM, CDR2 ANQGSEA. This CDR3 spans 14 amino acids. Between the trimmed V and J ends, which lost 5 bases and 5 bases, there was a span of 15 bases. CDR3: CSVCAAYGTGELFF. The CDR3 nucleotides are TGCAGCGTTTGTGCTGCGTACGGAACCGGGGAGCTGTTTTTT.

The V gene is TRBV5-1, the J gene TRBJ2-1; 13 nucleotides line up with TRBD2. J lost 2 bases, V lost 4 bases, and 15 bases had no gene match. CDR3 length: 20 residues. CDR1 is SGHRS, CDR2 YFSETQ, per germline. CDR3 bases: TGCGCCAGCAGCCAAAATCCGGGACTAGCGGGATTAGTTACCTACAATGAGCAGTTCTTC. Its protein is CASSQNPGLAGLVTYNEQFF.

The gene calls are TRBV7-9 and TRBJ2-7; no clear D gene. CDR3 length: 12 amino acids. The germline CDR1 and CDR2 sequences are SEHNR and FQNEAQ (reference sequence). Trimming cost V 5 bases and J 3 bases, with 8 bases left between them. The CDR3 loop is CASSQYYYEQYF. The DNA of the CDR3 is TGTGCCAGCAGCCAATACTACTACGAGCAGTACTTC.

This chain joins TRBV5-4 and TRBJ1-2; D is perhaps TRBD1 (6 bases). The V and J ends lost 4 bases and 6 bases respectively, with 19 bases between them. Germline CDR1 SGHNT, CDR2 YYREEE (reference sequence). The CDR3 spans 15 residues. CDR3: CASSRGRTGSNGYTF. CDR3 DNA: TGTGCCAGCAGCCGCGGCCGAACAGGGAGTAATGGCTACACCTTC.

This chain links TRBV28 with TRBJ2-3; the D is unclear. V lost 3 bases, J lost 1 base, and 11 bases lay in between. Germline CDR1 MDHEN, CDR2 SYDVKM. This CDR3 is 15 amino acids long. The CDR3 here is CASSLSLDGTDTQYF. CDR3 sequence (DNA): TGTGCCAGCAGTTTGAGCCTGGATGGCACAGATACGCAGTATTTT.